This TCR beta chain derives from a study of identical twins (TCRdb year 2016). Concerning the study at large: TCR alpha and beta repertoires from monozygotic twins, unrelated adults of various ages and cord blood were deep-sequenced to test whether fetal clonotypes persist. To rule out contamination, the twin experiments were replicated at different times with different library preparation protocols.

Overall study outcomes, separate from this receptor: Compared with coincidental sharing between unrelated individuals, out-of-frame TCR alpha sequences shared between twins showed an excess of sequences with low generation probability. Invariant T cells such as MAIT and iNKT could partly confound zero-insertion analyses, although diverse VJ usage argued against such confounding for most clonotypes. Recombination models systematically underestimated out-of-frame TCR alpha sharing in monozygotic twins but agreed with sharing between unrelated individuals. Because the same donors could not be followed over many years, the conclusions depended on cross-sectional statistical analysis. Fewer insertions were carried by abundant cord blood beta clonotypes; a weaker similar trend was observed in young adult naive repertoires, while no such trend was observed in memory repertoires. Excess twin sharing in beta out-of-frame sequences was weaker because fewer shared sequences lowered the signal-to-noise ratio.

All donors were healthy Caucasians. Three pairs of female monozygotic twins, all aged roughly 18 to 30 years, were included in the twin cohort. Positive isolation kits from Invitrogen were used to isolate CD4+ and CD8+ T cell populations. Library preparation used 5' RACE. The data were produced on an Illumina HiSeq 2000. A universal primer binding site was added through template switching, and the final cDNA carried a unique molecular identifier so that TCR cDNA molecules could be counted accurately. Specific primers in the conserved constant-segment region were used to synthesize first-strand cDNA for TCR alpha and beta chains. To control for contamination, every cDNA library was double barcoded, receiving both a SMART-Mk sample barcode and Illumina barcodes. TruSeq adapter sequences along with Illumina sample barcodes were introduced in two successive PCR steps. TCR alpha and beta cDNA libraries were sequenced on the Illumina HiSeq platform with custom primers. As for the original processing: Raw reads were processed with MiGEC to extract unique molecular identifiers, and MiXCR was used to determine CDR3 positions. For each individual, recombination models were inferred using an EM algorithm with the repgenHMM and IGoR tools. The tcR package in R was used for shared clonotype analysis, with sharing normalized by the product of cloneset sizes. Out-of-frame nonproductive sequences were analyzed to study raw recombination free of thymic and clonal selection effects. The public sequencing data were trimmed at Q25 with fastp and processed into clonotypes with MiXCR by TCRdb, which kept only in-frame beta chains. Every CDR3 protein is listed once, alongside the most common genes and DNA of its rows. These V and J calls are TCRdb output, not the study's own analysis. The sample table holds a few hundred thousand distinct CDR3 sequences, of which 13% to 15% were seen once. Less than 0.5% of the sample lies in the top ten.

The sample holds a few counts of this clonotype. Its antigen has not been determined. The input lacks base qualities; no much larger clone sits a single base away. Trimming takes 0 bases from V and 7 bases from J, and the germline ends sit 12 bases apart. CDR1 and CDR2 were assigned from the germline V gene as MGHRA and YSYEKL. Including the terminal cysteine and phenylalanine, the CDR3 comprises 15 residues. The entry retains the CDR3 DNA only, 45 bases that are in frame from base 1. This same sample was also part of a study on yellow fever vaccine responses in identical twins. Per that second paper: The authors reported that the T cell response to vaccination in identical twins appeared partly convergent and partly personalized. In identical twins, the study followed T cell clones that responded to the vaccine with precision.

Source material: CD4+ T cells sorted from blood. The sequence was obtained from a woman younger than 35 in good health. This receptor chain uses TRBV4-1 and TRBJ1-4; the best D guess is TRBD1, with 6 bases matching. The sequence in DNA is TGCGCCAGCAGCCAAGATAGACAGGCCGCTGAAAAACTGTTTTTT. This encodes CASSQDRQAAEKLFF.